This record looks at one T cell receptor beta chain sequence and its context. Authors' data handling: Reference gene primers were amplified, and this amplification served to estimate nucleated cell counts. Sequencing was performed with immunoSEQ multiplex PCR; in TCRdb, only in-frame clones are kept and a portion is missing. Clone size and the V and J calls come from that table; the DNA yielded D and trimming. The table includes roughly 200,000 clones, more than 80% detected once. The entry originates in a study of blood T cell repertoires in COVID-19. The CDR3 is 14 amino acids. Deletions cut 2 bases from V and 4 bases from J, with 11 bases between. The germline V gene has CDR1 KGHSH and CDR2 LQKENI.

The genes are TRBV18 and TRBJ1-2; TRBD1 is a possible D gene (5 bases). This TCR was sampled from a middle-aged man who had recovered from COVID-19. The specimen was PBMCs or T cells enriched from blood (not recorded which). The DNA for the CDR3 is TGTGCCAGCTCACCAGGGGCCACCGGCTATGGCTACACCTTC. Amino acid sequence: CASSPGATGYGYTF. Full variable domain (missing parts from reference TRBV18 and TRBJ1-2): NAGVMQNPRHLVRRRGQEARLRCSPMKGHSHVYWYRQLPEEGLKFMVYLQKENIIDESGMPKERFSAEFPKEGPSILRIQQVVRGDSAAYFCASSPGATGYGYTFGSGTRLTVV.